This record looks at one T cell receptor beta chain sequence and its context. This sample was taken from a study of blood T cell repertoires in COVID-19. Study details: Sources were T cells, B-cell-depleted T cells, or PBMCs; the material itself was cDNA or gDNA.

Measured with immunoSEQ multiplex PCR; TCRdb has only the in-frame clones, and not every one. The sample lists under 200,000 clones; approximately 86% were seen once. This receptor was taken from a man aged 70 or older with acute or convalescent COVID-19. The sequenced sample consisted of peripheral blood.

CDR3 bases: TGTGCCAGCAGCTTGTTGGGTAGCGGGAGTAAAAATGAGCAGTTCTTC. The encoded protein is CASSLLGSGSKNEQFF. This chain links TRBV5-6 with TRBJ2-1; 9 positions agree with TRBD2. CDR3 length: 16 residues. Trimming at V came to 1 base and at J to 7 bases, leaving 9 bases not matched to a gene. Germline CDR1 and CDR2: SGHDT and YYEEEE.